Included here is one T cell receptor beta chain sequence, with context. As yet, its antigen is unknown. CDR3 length: 13 residues. Germline V gene sequence: CDR1 LNHDA, CDR2 SQIVND (reference sequence). V trimming: 3 bases; J trimming: 7 bases; junction bases outside the gene matches: 2. Adults received seasonal inactivated influenza vaccine, with sorted blood CD4 subsets sequenced before and after. This table comes from immunoSEQ multiplex PCR, and its TCRdb copy is limited to in-frame clones, with some not included. Counted here are some 11,000 clones, 82% occurring once; the ten biggest clones make up roughly 0.9%. The sample comes from a study of follicular helper T cells after annual influenza vaccination. Overall study: Some donors were sampled over the 2013-2014, 2014-2015 and 2015-2016 vaccinations.

Study observations and caveats: Most later recoveries of Day 7 ICOS+CD38+ clones were ICOS-CD38- cTfh. The much larger non-cTfh compartments may have been undersampled.

The sample was CXCR5- memory CD4+ T cells sorted from blood, taken 6 weeks after influenza vaccination. The J gene is TRBJ2-5, the V gene TRBV19; TRBD1 agrees at 10 bases. The clonotype originates from an adult who received the influenza vaccine. CDR3 residues: CASSIGQGVTQYF. The DNA of the CDR3 is TGTGCCAGTAGTATCGGACAGGGGGTGACCCAGTACTTC.